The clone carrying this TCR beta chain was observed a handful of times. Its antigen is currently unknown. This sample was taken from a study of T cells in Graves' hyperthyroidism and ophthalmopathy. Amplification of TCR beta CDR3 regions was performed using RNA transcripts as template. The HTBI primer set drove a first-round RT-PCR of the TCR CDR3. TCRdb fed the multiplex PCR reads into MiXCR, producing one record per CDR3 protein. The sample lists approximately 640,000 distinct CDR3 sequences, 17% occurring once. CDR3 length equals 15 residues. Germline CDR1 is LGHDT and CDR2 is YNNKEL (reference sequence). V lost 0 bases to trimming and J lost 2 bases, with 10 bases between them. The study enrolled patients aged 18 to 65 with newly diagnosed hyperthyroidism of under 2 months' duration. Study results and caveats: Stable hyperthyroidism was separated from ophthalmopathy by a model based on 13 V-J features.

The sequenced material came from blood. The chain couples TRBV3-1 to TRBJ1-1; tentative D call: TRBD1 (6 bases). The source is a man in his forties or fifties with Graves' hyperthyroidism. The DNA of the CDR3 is TGTGCCAGCAGCCAAGACCCGGGGGCCAACACTGAAGCTTTCTTT. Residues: CASSQDPGANTEAFF.